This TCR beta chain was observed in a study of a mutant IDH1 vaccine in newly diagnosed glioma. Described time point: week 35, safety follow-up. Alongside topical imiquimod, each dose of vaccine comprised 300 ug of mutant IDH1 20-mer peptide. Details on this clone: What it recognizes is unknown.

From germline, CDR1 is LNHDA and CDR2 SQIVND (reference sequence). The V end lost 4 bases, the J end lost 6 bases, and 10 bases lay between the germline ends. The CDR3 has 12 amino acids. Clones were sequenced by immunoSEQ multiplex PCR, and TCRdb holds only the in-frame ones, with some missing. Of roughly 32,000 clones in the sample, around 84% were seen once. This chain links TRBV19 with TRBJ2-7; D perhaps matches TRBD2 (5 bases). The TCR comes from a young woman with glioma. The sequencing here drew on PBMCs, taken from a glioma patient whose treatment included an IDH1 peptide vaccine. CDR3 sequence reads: CASSRGSSEQYF. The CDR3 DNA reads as TGTGCCAGTAGTAGAGGGAGCAGCGAGCAGTACTTC.